This T cell receptor (beta chain) was recorded in a study of cytomegalovirus exposure and HLA in healthy donors. Broader study findings: What a later analysis reportedly showed was that an Asian-associated ancestry cluster had fewer N-insertions than the roughly 700-donor mean.

With regard to this clone: Its antigen is unidentified.

The PCR made use of 60 Vbeta and 13 Jbeta primers. Assay used: immunoSEQ multiplex PCR; TCRdb lists only in-frame clones, some missing. The sample yields over 150,000 clones, roughly 80% seen once. Sequenced input: PBMCs. The clonotype originates from a woman aged 25 to 39 in good health and CMV-seronegative.

The DNA for the CDR3 is TGCGCCAGCACCACTTTAGCGGGAGTATCCCTCTCTGGGGCCAACGTCCTGACTTTC. This sequence encodes CASTTLAGVSLSGANVLTF. This sequence joins TRBV5-1 and TRBJ2-6; TRBD2 agrees at 9 bases. Germline V gene sequence: CDR1 SGHRS, CDR2 YFSETQ. The V gene end was trimmed by 6 bases and the J gene end by 0 bases; junction bases not matched to a gene: 13. The CDR3 is made up of 19 amino acids. Using reference TRBV5-1 and TRBJ2-6 for the parts outside the CDR3, the full variable domain is KAGVTQTPRYLIKTRGQQVTLSCSPISGHRSVSWYQQTPGQGLQFLFEYFSETQRNKGNFPGRFSGRQFSNSRSEMNVSTLELGDSALYLCASTTLAGVSLSGANVLTFGAGSRLTVL.